Shown below are 7 T cell receptor beta chains from a single sample sequenced in a study of glioma-infiltrating T cells. Using RNA template, CDR3s of TCR alpha and beta were amplified with iRepertoire arm-PCR. TCRdb called the multiplex PCR reads again in MiXCR, with one record for every CDR3 protein. This table has 95,000 to 150,000 distinct CDR3 sequences, 23% appearing once. The material sequenced was glioma tissue, nonneoplastic brain tissue, or PBMCs (not recorded which). These receptors all stem from a human donor with low-grade glioma or glioblastoma, undergoing nonglioma brain surgery, or in good health (not recorded which).

Many counts were recorded for this clonotype. V usage is TRBV2 and J usage is TRBJ2-7; D is unresolved. Germline loops: CDR1 SNHLY, CDR2 FYNNEI. This CDR3 is built from 12 residues. V was cut by 3 bases and J by 2 bases, with 5 bases left in between. The CDR3 coding sequence is TGTGCCAGCAGTGACGACACCTACGAGCAGTACTTC. The encoded protein is CASSDDTYEQYF.

This clonotype was detected ten times or more. The J gene is TRBJ2-5, the V gene TRBV24-1; D is unclear. The V gene lost 4 bases and the J gene lost 3 bases, with 11 bases spanning the gap. CDR3 length: 14 residues. CDR1 is KGHDR, CDR2 SFDVKD, per germline. The chain's CDR3 is CATSEPTAKETQYF. For the CDR3, the DNA is TGTGCCACCAGTGAACCTACAGCGAAAGAGACCCAGTACTTC.

A word on this clonotype: Being one base from a much bigger clone, this may be a read error. The chain joins TRBV28 to TRBJ2-2; TRBD2 matches at 7 bases. There are 15 residues in the CDR3. V dropped 5 bases and J dropped 7; count of bases not matched to a gene: 10. Germline CDR1 is MDHEN and CDR2 is SYDVKM. The CDR3 here is CASSPSSGSIGELFF. The CDR3 nucleotides read TGTGCCAGCAGTCCATCTAGCGGTAGCATCGGGGAGCTGTTTTTT. Using reference TRBV28 and TRBJ2-2 for the parts outside the CDR3, the full variable domain is DVKVTQSSRYLVKRTGEKVFLECVQDMDHENMFWYRQDPGLGLRLIYFSYDVKMKEKGDIPEGYSVSREKKERFSLILESASTNQTSMYLCASSPSSGSIGELFFGEGSRLTVL.

Details on this clonotype: This may come from a read error, since a much larger clone is one base off. This chain uses TRBV4-1 with TRBJ2-7; possible D gene TRBD2, 5 bases. The CDR3 has 15 amino acids. CDR1 MGHRA and CDR2 YSYEKL come from the germline V gene. V gave up 0 bases and J gave up 2 bases, with 11 bases separating them. The DNA for the CDR3 is TGCGCCAGCAGCCAAGAACTAGTGGGCGCCTACGAGCAGTACTTC. As protein: CASSQELVGAYEQYF.

This clonotype was observed at least ten times. The rearrangement joins TRBV12-3 or TRBV12-4 to TRBJ1-2; 7 nucleotides line up with TRBD1. J lost 8 bases, V lost 5 bases, and 8 bases had no gene match. The CDR3 spans 13 residues. The CDR3 region is CASSRDRVSGYTF. The CDR3 nucleotides read TGTGCCAGCAGTAGAGACAGGGTTTCGGGCTACACCTTC.

This clonotype has ten or more counts. J is TRBJ2-6 and V is TRBV4-3; D gene unclear. V was clipped by 0 bases and J by 2 bases, with 11 bases between them. CDR3 length: 17 residues. CDR1 is LGHNA and CDR2 is YSLEER in the germline V gene. CDR3 coding DNA: TGCGCCAGCAGCCAAGATCCACTGGGCGCTGGGGCCAACGTCCTGACTTTC. Translated: CASSQDPLGAGANVLTF.

There are a few counts of this clonotype. The genes are TRBV9 and TRBJ2-1; unclear D gene. The CDR3 contains 14 residues. V was clipped by 4 bases and J by 9 bases, with 17 bases between them. CDR1 SGDLS and CDR2 YYNGEE come from the germline V gene. The CDR3 reads CASSSPANVPEQFF. The CDR3 DNA follows: TGTGCCAGCAGCTCCCCAGCCAATGTTCCTGAGCAGTTCTTC.